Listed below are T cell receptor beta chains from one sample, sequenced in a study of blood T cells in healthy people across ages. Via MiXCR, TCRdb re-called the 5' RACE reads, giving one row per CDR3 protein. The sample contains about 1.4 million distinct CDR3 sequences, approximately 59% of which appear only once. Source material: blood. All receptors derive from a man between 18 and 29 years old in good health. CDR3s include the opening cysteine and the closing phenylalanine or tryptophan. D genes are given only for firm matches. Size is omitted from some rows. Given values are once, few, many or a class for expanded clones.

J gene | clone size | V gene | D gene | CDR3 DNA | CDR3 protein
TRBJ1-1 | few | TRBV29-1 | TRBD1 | TGCAGCGTTGAAGCGGCCCACAGGGGCAGGGCTTTCTTT | CSVEAAHRGRAFF
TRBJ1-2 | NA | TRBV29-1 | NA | TGCAGCGTCCCCTTAGGTGGGGGCGAGGAGAACTATGGCTACACCTTC | CSVPLGGGEENYGYTF
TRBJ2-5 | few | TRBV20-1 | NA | TGCAGTGCTAGTGACCCGGGACTTCTGAAGACCCAGTACTTC | CSASDPGLLKTQYF
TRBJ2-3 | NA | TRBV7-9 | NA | TGTGCCAGCACCGGGGGTGCCCGGTTGAAAACGCAGTATTTT | CASTGGARLKTQYF
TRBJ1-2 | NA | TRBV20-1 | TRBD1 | TGCAGTGCTACCGAGGGGACAGGGCACGTCTATGGCTACACCTTC | CSATEGTGHVYGYTF
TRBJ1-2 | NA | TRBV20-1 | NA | TGCAGTGCCTTACGGGGGGTTGCCTCCTATGGCTACACCTTC | CSALRGVASYGYTF
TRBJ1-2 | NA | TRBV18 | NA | TGTGCCAGCGCCCGGGCAGGGGACAACTATGGCTACACCTTC | CASARAGDNYGYTF
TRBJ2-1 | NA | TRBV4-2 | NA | TGTGCCAGCAGCCAAGAGACGAACTACAATGAGCAGTTCTTC | CASSQETNYNEQFF
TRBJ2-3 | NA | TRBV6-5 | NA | TGTGCCAGCAGCCGAGACCTCCCTAGCAGCACAGATACGCAGTATTTT | CASSRDLPSSTDTQYF
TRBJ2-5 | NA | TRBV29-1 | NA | TGCAGCGTTGATGCTTTGCGGGAGACCCAGTACTTC | CSVDALRETQYF
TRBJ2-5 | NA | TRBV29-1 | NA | TGCAGCGGGGATGTCCAAGAGACCCAGTACTTC | CSGDVQETQYF
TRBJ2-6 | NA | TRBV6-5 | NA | TGTGCCAGCAGTTACTCCGGTCTGTTTAGGGGGGGGGCCAACGTCCTGACTTTC | CASSYSGLFRGGANVLTF
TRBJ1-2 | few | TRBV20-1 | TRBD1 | TGCAGTGCTAGAGAGGGGGACAGGGGTTTCTATGGCTACACCTTC | CSAREGDRGFYGYTF
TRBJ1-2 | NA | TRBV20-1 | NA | TGCAGTGCTAGAGGCCGGACTAACTATGGCTACACCTTC | CSARGRTNYGYTF
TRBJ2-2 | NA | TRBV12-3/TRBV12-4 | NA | TGTGCCAGCAGGCACGCGGGGATCCGGCTGTTTTTT | CASRHAGIRLFF
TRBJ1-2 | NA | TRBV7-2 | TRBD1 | TGTGCCAGCAGCTTAGGCGGGGGACAGAATTATGGCTACACCTTC | CASSLGGGQNYGYTF
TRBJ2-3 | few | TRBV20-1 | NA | TGCAGTGCTAGAGCCTCGGGACACGAGCAGTATTTT | CSARASGHEQYF
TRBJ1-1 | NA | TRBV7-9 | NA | TGTGCCAGCAGCTCCAGCGGTACAGGGAACACTGAAGCTTTCTTT | CASSSSGTGNTEAFF
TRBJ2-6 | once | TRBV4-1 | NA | TGCGCCAGCAGCCAAGTCGCCGACACTGGGGCCAACGTCCTGACTTTC | CASSQVADTGANVLTF
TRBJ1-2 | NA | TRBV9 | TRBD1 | TGTGCCAGCAGCTCCGAACCGACAGGGATCGCCAACTATGGCTACACCTTC | CASSSEPTGIANYGYTF